What follows are 5 T cell receptor beta chains derived from one specimen sequenced in a study of T cell repertoires in cytomegalovirus infection. MiXCR, applied by TCRdb to the reads, yields one record per CDR3 protein. This table holds roughly 760,000 distinct CDR3 sequences, less than 40% found once. Sequencing used PBMCs. These receptors were obtained from a human donor in good health (CMV status not recorded). Some clones in this sample may be carry-over from other donors' samples.

In this sample, this clonotype turned up a few times. V and J are TRBV12-3 or TRBV12-4 and TRBJ2-5; unclear D gene. V was shortened by 5 bases and J by 1 base, with 8 bases between the two germline ends. The CDR3 is 13 residues long. The CDR3 DNA reads as TGTGCCAGCAGTCCGATTGTCCAAGAGACCCAGTACTTC. Its protein product is CASSPIVQETQYF.

About this clonotype: Mismatch with germline at one junction end may stem from a read error. The V gene is TRBV3-1, the J gene TRBJ2-5, with D possibly being TRBD1 (6 bases). This CDR3 is built from 13 residues. In germline, CDR1 is LGHDT, CDR2 YNNKEL (reference sequence). This chain's CDR3 is CASSQVLQGLQNF. DNA of the CDR3: TGTGCCAGCAGCCAAGTGCTGCAGGGGCTCCAGAACTTC.

This clonotype was seen more than once but under ten times. The chain couples TRBV28 to TRBJ2-3, with D perhaps TRBD1 (6 bases). The germline gives CDR1 MDHEN, CDR2 SYDVKM. V lost 5 bases and J lost 4, with 10 bases in between. There are 13 residues in the CDR3. The CDR3 protein is CASSPQGPDTQYF. DNA of the CDR3: TGTGCCAGCAGTCCCCAGGGGCCAGATACGCAGTATTTT.

Written as DNA, the CDR3 is TGTGCCAGTAGTGAGGGACAGTCCTACAATGAGCAGTTCTTC. It encodes CASSEGQSYNEQFF. This chain links TRBV19 with TRBJ2-1, with TRBD1 identical over 7 bases. With 5 bases clipped from V and 1 base from J, the junction kept 2 bases outside the gene matches. The V gene's germline CDR1 is LNHDA and CDR2 SQIVND (reference sequence). The CDR3 consists of 14 residues.

The CDR3 DNA reads as TGTGCCAGCAATATAGCGGGAGTTACATACAATGAGCAGTTCTTC. Its protein is CASNIAGVTYNEQFF. This chain connects TRBV28 to TRBJ2-1; TRBD2 matches 9 bases. This CDR3 has 15 residues. Germline CDR1 MDHEN, CDR2 SYDVKM. Trimming took 7 bases from V and 4 from J; bases not matched to a gene: 8.